This TCR beta chain stems from a study of cytomegalovirus exposure and HLA in healthy donors (dated by TCRdb to the late 2010s). At the level of the whole study: An earlier analysis of some 500 of the donors reported 250 to 350 Gb of sequence data and some 120 million unique TCR beta sequences from 150 million to 200 million T cells. Roughly 290 gigabases of sequencing data and approximately 92 million unique TCR sequences made up an early release that covered fewer than 650 HLA-typed donors. Of the roughly 390 genotyped donors, less than 90% were placed in the genetic ancestry cluster associated with self-reported Caucasian donors. The study aimed to test whether cataloging public T cell receptors could reveal signatures of past pathogen exposure. The study used immunosequencing to profile the T cell repertoires of 666 subjects and linked those repertoires to cytomegalovirus serostatus. In addition to the first cohort of approximately 650 subjects, a separate validation cohort of approximately 120 different subjects was used. High-throughput TCR immunosequencing, statistical association of individual TCRs with disease status, and machine learning were combined to predict cytomegalovirus infection status. In a later analysis, previously published TCR beta repertoires from several hundred donors were re-analyzed and high-resolution HLA genotyping was added so that TCR occurrence patterns could be studied. Rather than using new phenotypic data, the later analysis identified candidate immune exposures from TCR beta sequences and from how often those sequences occurred across donors. To decide whether each TCR beta V gene segment behaved as functional or pseudogenic, an earlier analysis of 587 of the donors relied on high-throughput TCR beta sequencing. Donor age, sex, ethnicity and CMV serostatus were collected together with the repertoire data. A later genetic analysis took genome-wide SNP genotypes for about three fifths of the 666 donors and used that subset as a discovery cohort. Every discovery cohort repertoire had been produced on one sequencing platform. Class I and class II HLA loci were covered by the typing at four-digit resolution. Typing coverage differed by locus: A, B, C, DRB1 and DQB1 were typed in roughly 629-630 donors, DQA1 in 500 to 550, DPA1 in some 610, and DPB1 in 400 to 480. Because of strong linkage in the cohort, four or five DR-DQ haplotypes were treated as single units for association and clustering. Among some 400 genotyped donors of the cohort, an average of around 240,000 unique TCR beta nucleotide sequences were sequenced per donor, roughly 18% of them non-productive.

In regard to this clone: Its specific antigen is unknown. One base away there is no much larger clone; base qualities are not given.

In total, more than 500 healthy bone marrow donors made up the cohort. Cohort members were all nominally healthy when sampled, although unrecorded immune exposures were likely present. The donor was CMV seronegative and was included in the group of a few hundred seronegative cohort members. A peripheral blood sample was collected from each donor, and TCR beta sequencing was performed on peripheral blood mononuclear cells. The Qiagen DNeasy Blood Extraction Kit was used to extract genomic DNA from the blood cell samples. Paper-wide results and their limitations: A further reported finding was that TCR beta sequences accurately predicted the HLA-A and HLA-B alleles for most subjects in the first cohort. Some IMGT-functional V segments, including TRBV6-2 and TRBV6-3, could not be distinguished by the 87-base-pair reads and were therefore excluded. A total of fewer than 200 TCR beta chains were listed by the study as associated with cytomegalovirus. CMV serostatus was the only immune exposure information available for the cohort. Across donors, most TCR sequences were observed very rarely, whereas some public TCRs were present in many individuals. A few of the identified cytomegalovirus-associated TCR beta chains were confirmed in vitro to be specific for cytomegalovirus antigens. In a later genetic analysis, fewer N-insertions in productive TCRs were reported among donors in an Asian-associated ancestry cluster than the 666-donor mean. Most CMV-associated TCR beta chains appeared to be HLA-restricted in a later analysis, and the HLA associations seemed to be driven largely by CMV exposure. A cluster of highly shared sequence variants was judged likely to represent a technical artifact of the sequencing pipeline. The earlier analysis of around 600 of the donors excluded some 16 rarely observed V segments, including chromosome 9 orphons, because counts were too low. An association between a missense DCLRE1C variant and V-gene and J-gene trimming of TCR beta chains was found in a later genetic analysis and replicated in an independent cohort. When HLA alleles, especially DR and DQ, strongly co-occurred, TCR associations were difficult to assign to individual alleles. The authors suggested that the approach could potentially be extended to other disease states and immunological phenotypes. A later analysis reported that several top co-occurrence clusters appeared linked to parvovirus B19, influenza, CMV and Epstein-Barr virus. A later analysis associated about 18,000 TCR beta sequences with specific HLA alleles at a false discovery rate of 0.05. Broadly in line with IMGT annotations, most TCR beta V segments showed up in productive rearrangements about 87% or about 30% of the time in an earlier analysis of several hundred of the donors. In a later analysis, the rate of TCR association differed among HLA loci, with DRB1 alleles having the most associated TCRs and HLA-C alleles having the fewest. In a later analysis, HLA-associated TCR beta chains were found to be more clonally expanded and to have lower generation probabilities than equally common non-associated chains. Presence/absence analyses assumed roughly uniform sequencing depth across donors, an assumption that may not hold. The cohort was sequenced for TCR beta chains only, and without alpha or paired-chain data the features that could be detected were limited. The classifier was reported to diagnose cytomegalovirus status with high specificity and sensitivity in both the original and validation cohorts. HLA typing was unavailable for some donors at each locus, so association tests used only the typed subset. Correlated functional status among segregating V segments might be attributable to linkage disequilibrium, but an unknown experimental factor could not be ruled out.

Receptors were amplified or captured by the immunoSEQ multiplex PCR assay. A mixture of 60 forward primers for TCR Vbeta segments and 13 reverse primers for TCR Jbeta segments was used in the multiplex PCR. A multiplex PCR assay on genomic DNA amplified the CDR3 region of rearranged TCR beta genes. On the Illumina HiSeq System, the amplified TCR beta libraries were sequenced as 87-base-pair reads. The study's processing was this. In a later analysis, 80 million or so unique TCR beta chains were counted across the approximately 620 repertoires, and approximately 11 million of these chains were shared by at least two donors. Raw reads were error-corrected and collapsed into unique sequences with a nearest-neighbor algorithm that merged closely related sequences to remove PCR and sequencing errors. V, D and J gene segments were assigned by aligning CDR3 sequences to IMGT reference sequences. For a sequence to be retained, a match of at least six nucleotides was required to both a V gene segment and a J gene segment. A rearrangement counted as productive if the CDR3 had no stop codons and remained in frame with V and J, and every other rearrangement counted as non-productive. Following IMGT convention, CDR3 was defined as the stretch from the second conserved V-encoded cysteine up to the conserved J-encoded phenylalanine. Sequences without an unambiguous match to a single V gene segment were excluded from the earlier analysis of 500 to 700 of the donors. In an earlier analysis of approximately 590 of the donors, a V segment was called functional when productive rearrangements were above 56.7%, and segregating when the standard deviation between donors exceeded 5%. To diagnose cytomegalovirus status from the catalog of TCR beta chain sequences, a statistical classification framework was built. In a later analysis, TCR nucleotide sequences were compared against IMGT/GENE-DB human TR gene sequences so that V and J genes could be assigned. A later analysis assigned CDR3 sequences and most-parsimonious VDJ recombination scenarios with the TCRdist pipeline. In a later analysis, each TCR beta chain was defined by its CDR3 amino acid sequence together with its V-gene family, and reads lacking a unique V-gene family were excluded. As a way to deal with suspected cross-contamination and a sequencing artifact, a later analysis dropped 450 to 600 nucleotide sequences that were highly shared and had low generation probability. For each public chain, a later analysis derived a clonal expansion index from normalized ranks of inferred template counts within each repertoire. In a later analysis, generation probabilities were computed with a VDJ recombination model fitted to out-of-frame rearrangements, and the resulting probabilities were checked against IGoR. In a later analysis, TCR-TCR, TCR-HLA and TCR-CMV co-occurrence was scored with hypergeometric tests, and a repertoire-size bias correction was applied to TCR pairs. In a later analysis, false discovery rates were estimated by permuting HLA or CMV assignments 20 times. In a later analysis, co-occurring TCRs were grouped using DBSCAN, and TCRdist sequence similarity was added for clustering within HLA-allele-positive subsets. Co-occurrence clustering excluded repertoires with fewer than 30,000 or more than 120,000 public chains, plus five with anomalous nucleotide sharing. TCRdb retrieved this table from immuneACCESS and kept in-frame rearrangements only. Not all clones are present; in checked studies, unresolved V genes account for under half, and no reason is known for the remainder. That table gives V, J and clone size, and the DNA gave D and trimming. This sample gives under 250,000 clones in total; 79% of them show up just once. The ten largest clones take up roughly 1.6% of the sample.

Measured from the cysteine to the phenylalanine, the CDR3 is 17 residues long. Kept here is only the CDR3 DNA, which spans 51 bases and is read in frame from base 1. V is cut by 3 bases and J by 0 bases, and the space between the germline ends is 15 bases. CDR1 and CDR2 (SGHRS, YFSETQ) derive from the germline V gene. Sequencing was done on a sample of PBMCs. This sequence was found in a middle-aged man in good health and CMV-seronegative. The V and J segments used are TRBV5-1 and TRBJ2-2, with the identity of the D gene unclear. The nucleotide sequence is TGCGCCAGCAGCTCCCTTGAAAAGCGTACGAACACCGGGGAGCTGTTTTTT. Translated, this is CASSSLEKRTNTGELFF.